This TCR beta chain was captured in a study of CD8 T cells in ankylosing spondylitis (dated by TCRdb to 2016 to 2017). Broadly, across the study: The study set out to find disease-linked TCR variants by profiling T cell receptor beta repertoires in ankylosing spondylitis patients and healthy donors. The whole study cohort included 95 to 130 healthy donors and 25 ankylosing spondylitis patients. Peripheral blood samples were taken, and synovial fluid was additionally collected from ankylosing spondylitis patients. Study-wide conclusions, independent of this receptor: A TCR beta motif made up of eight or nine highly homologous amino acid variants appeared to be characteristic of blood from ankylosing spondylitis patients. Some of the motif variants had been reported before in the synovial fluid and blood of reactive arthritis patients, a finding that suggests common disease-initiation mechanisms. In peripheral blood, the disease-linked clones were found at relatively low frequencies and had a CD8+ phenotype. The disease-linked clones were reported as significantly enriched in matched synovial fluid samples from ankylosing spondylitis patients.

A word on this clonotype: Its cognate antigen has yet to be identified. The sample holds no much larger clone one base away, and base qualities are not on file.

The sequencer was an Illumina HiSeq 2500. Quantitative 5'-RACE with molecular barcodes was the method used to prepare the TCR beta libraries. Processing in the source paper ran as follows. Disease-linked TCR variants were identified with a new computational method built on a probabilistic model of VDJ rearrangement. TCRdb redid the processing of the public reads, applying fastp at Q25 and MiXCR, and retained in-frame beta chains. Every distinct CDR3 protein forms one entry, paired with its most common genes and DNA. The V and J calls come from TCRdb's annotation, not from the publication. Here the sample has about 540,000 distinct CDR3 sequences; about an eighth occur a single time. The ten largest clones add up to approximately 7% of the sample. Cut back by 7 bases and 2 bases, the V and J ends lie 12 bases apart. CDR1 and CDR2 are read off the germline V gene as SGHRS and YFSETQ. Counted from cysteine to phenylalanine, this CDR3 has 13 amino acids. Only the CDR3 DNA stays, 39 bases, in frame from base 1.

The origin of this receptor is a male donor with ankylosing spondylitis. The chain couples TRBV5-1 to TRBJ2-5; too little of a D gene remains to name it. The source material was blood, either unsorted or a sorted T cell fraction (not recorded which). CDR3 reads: CASGEGAQETQYF. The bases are TGCGCCAGCGGGGAAGGCGCGCAAGAGACCCAGTACTTC.